The 28 T cell receptor beta chains below come from one sample, sequenced in a study of blood T cells in healthy people across ages. Primers used in a second PCR of about 7 to 12 cycles were a sample-barcoded 5' primer and a J-beta primer mix. TCRdb reprocessed the 5' RACE reads via MiXCR and lists one record per CDR3 protein. The table lists about 640,000 distinct CDR3 sequences, approximately 50% of them singletons. Sequencing was performed on blood. The receptors originated from a man in his fifties or sixties in good health.

This chain uses TRBV11-2 with TRBJ2-6; D is perhaps TRBD2 (6 bases). Trimming removed 1 base at V and 0 bases at J, with 7 bases between. The CDR3 contains 16 residues. Germline V lookup: CDR1 SGHAT, CDR2 FQNNGV. CDR3 coding DNA: TGTGCCAGCAGCTTAGGCGGGGTCTCTGGGGCCAACGTCCTGACTTTC. It encodes CASSLGGVSGANVLTF. Supplemented by reference TRBV11-2 and TRBJ2-6, the full variable domain reads EAGVAQSPRYKIIEKRQSVAFWCNPISGHATLYWYQQILGQGPKLLIQFQNNGVVDDSQLPKDRFSAERLKGVDSTLKIQPAKLEDSAVYLCASSLGGVSGANVLTFGAGSRLTVL.

V is TRBV5-1 and J is TRBJ2-7, with a tentative D call TRBD2 (6 bases). The ends were cut back, 4 bases at V and 3 bases at J, with 20 bases in the middle. CDR1 and CDR2 from the germline V gene are SGHRS and YFSETQ. This CDR3 is built from 16 residues. Written as DNA, the CDR3 is TGCGCCAGCAGCCGCCTTCCTCTTGAGGGAGGCTACGAGCAGTACTTC. It yields the protein CASSRLPLEGGYEQYF.

J is TRBJ2-5 and V is TRBV2; 9 nucleotides agree with TRBD2. CDR1 SNHLY and CDR2 FYNNEI come from the germline V gene. The CDR3 is 16 residues long. V lost 1 base, J lost 5 bases, and 8 bases stayed unmatched. The CDR3 is CASSEGGGTSYETQYF. The CDR3 DNA is TGTGCCAGCAGTGAAGGTGGCGGGACTAGCTATGAGACCCAGTACTTC.

The rearrangement uses TRBV5-1 and TRBJ2-1; D tentatively fits TRBD1 or TRBD2 (5 bases each). V was cut by 5 bases and J by 6 bases, with 21 bases left in between. There are 16 residues in the CDR3. CDR1 is SGHRS and CDR2 is YFSETQ in the germline V gene. The CDR3 region has the DNA TGCGCCAGCAGTCGGGACGGATCCTTTCCAGGCAATGAGCAGTTCTTC. This encodes CASSRDGSFPGNEQFF. The whole variable domain, filled in from reference TRBV5-1 and TRBJ2-1, reads KAGVTQTPRYLIKTRGQQVTLSCSPISGHRSVSWYQQTPGQGLQFLFEYFSETQRNKGNFPGRFSGRQFSNSRSEMNVSTLELGDSALYLCASSRDGSFPGNEQFFGPGTRLTVL.

V gene TRBV12-3 or TRBV12-4 combines with J gene TRBJ2-5, with a tentative D call TRBD1 (5 bases). The V end lost 6 bases, the J end lost 2 bases, and 13 bases lay between the germline ends. The CDR3 runs to 14 residues. In DNA form, the CDR3 reads TGTGCCAGCAGGCTCACAGGAATACAAGAGACCCAGTACTTC. Amino acids: CASRLTGIQETQYF.

This clonotype was picked up a small number of times. The CDR3 nucleotides are TGTGCCAGCAGTTTGTCATACCTAAGACTGTTTTTT. This encodes CASSLSYLRLFF. The chain has TRBV28 and TRBJ1-4; D is ambiguous. Trimming took 3 bases from V and 13 from J, leaving 12 bases between them. The CDR3 consists of 12 residues. Germline CDR1 reads MDHEN; CDR2 reads SYDVKM.

The chain couples TRBV6-1 to TRBJ1-5; 10 positions match TRBD1. V gave up 6 bases and J gave up 0 bases; unmatched junction bases: 14. Germline V gene data show CDR1 as MNHNS and CDR2 as SASEGT. The CDR3 has 19 amino acids. Written as DNA, the CDR3 is TGTGCCAGCAGCCCCGGGACAGGGGATGGATCCTATAGCAATCAGCCCCAGCATTTT. Translated: CASSPGTGDGSYSNQPQHF.

CDR3: CASRGQQLETQYF. CDR3 sequence (DNA): TGTGCCAGCAGGGGACAGCAACTAGAGACCCAGTACTTC. The V and J genes are TRBV9 and TRBJ2-5, with 7 positions matching TRBD1. The J segment lost 4 bases and the V segment lost 5 bases, leaving 5 bases of the junction unmatched. Germline V gene data show CDR1 as SGDLS and CDR2 as YYNGEE. The CDR3 spans 13 residues.

The chain joins TRBV18 to TRBJ1-6, with D tentatively TRBD1 (6 bases). Germline V gene lookup returns CDR1 KGHSH and CDR2 LQKENI. The V end lost 3 bases, the J end lost 5 bases, and 17 bases lay between the germline ends. This CDR3 has 17 residues. Here the CDR3 reads CASSPFEARGHNSPLHF. The CDR3, as DNA: TGTGCCAGCTCACCGTTCGAGGCCAGGGGACATAATTCACCCCTCCACTTT.

This chain uses TRBV2 with TRBJ2-3; D call uncertain. V was clipped by 6 bases and J by 5 bases, with 6 bases between them. The CDR3 totals 11 residues. The germline gives CDR1 SNHLY, CDR2 FYNNEI. DNA of the CDR3: TGTGCCAGCAGGAACAGAGATACGCAGTATTTT. Translated, it gives CASRNRDTQYF.

This clonotype was counted only a few times. The chain uses TRBV5-1 and TRBJ2-3, with 10 bases identical to TRBD2. The CDR3 totals 16 residues. Losses at the gene ends were 4 bases for V and 2 bases for J; bases not matched to a gene: 7. CDR1 is SGHRS and CDR2 is YFSETQ in the germline V gene. CDR3 residues: CASSPKLAGYTDTQYF. Written as DNA, the CDR3 is TGCGCCAGCAGCCCCAAACTAGCGGGGTACACAGATACGCAGTATTTT.

The V and J genes are TRBV29-1 and TRBJ2-5; D unresolved. Trimming cost V 4 bases and J 7 bases, with 10 bases left between them. From germline, CDR1 is SQVTM and CDR2 ANQGSEA. The length of the CDR3 is 11 residues. CDR3 amino acids: CSVARAGTQYF. The CDR3 nucleotides are TGCAGCGTTGCCCGGGCTGGGACCCAGTACTTC.

This clonotype was counted a single time. DNA of the CDR3: TGTGCCAGCAGTGAGGGCGGAACCAATCAGCCCCAGCATTTT. It codes for CASSEGGTNQPQHF. The chain combines TRBV28 with TRBJ1-5; D is unclear. The germline V gene encodes CDR1 MDHEN and CDR2 SYDVKM. V was clipped by 5 bases and J by 3 bases, with 11 bases between them. The CDR3 has 14 amino acids.

DNA of the CDR3: TGTGCCAGCAGTTTCTATCGGGGGGGCGCGCAAGAGACCCAGTACTTC. It specifies CASSFYRGGAQETQYF. This chain links TRBV27 with TRBJ2-5, with TRBD2 matching 8 bases. The germline V gene encodes CDR1 MNHEY and CDR2 SMNVEV (reference sequence). The CDR3 covers 16 residues. The trim removed 3 bases at V and 2 bases at J, leaving 8 bases unmatched.

This clonotype appeared a single time. One end of the junction varies from germline; a read error may be responsible. The chain is built from TRBV5-1 and TRBJ2-5; D unresolved. Germline CDR1 reads SGHRS; CDR2 reads YFSETQ. CDR3 length: 12 amino acids. The CDR3 region is CASSPYQETRYF. CDR3 nucleotide sequence: TGCGCCAGCAGCCCGTACCAAGAGACCCGGTACTTC.

This clonotype occurred a few times. The V and J genes are TRBV2 and TRBJ2-7; no clear D gene. The CDR3 contains 12 residues. Germline lookup yields CDR1 SNHLY and CDR2 FYNNEI. With 2 bases removed from V and 2 bases from J, the gap between germline ends came to 4 bases. The CDR3 loop is CASSESAYEQYF. The CDR3 coding sequence is TGTGCCAGCAGTGAATCGGCCTACGAGCAGTACTTC. Filled out from reference TRBV2 and TRBJ2-7, the complete variable domain reads EPEVTQTPSHQVTQMGQEVILRCVPISNHLYFYWYRQILGQKVEFLVSFYNNEISEKSEIFDDQFSVERPDGSNFTLKIRSTKLEDSAMYFCASSESAYEQYFGPGTRLTVT.

This clonotype was detected many times. The rearrangement joins TRBV5-1 to TRBJ2-3, with 7 bases aligning to TRBD2. V dropped 0 bases and J dropped 5; count of bases not matched to a gene: 3. This CDR3 region has 14 residues. Germline V gene lookup returns CDR1 SGHRS and CDR2 YFSETQ. The CDR3 bases are TGCGCCAGCAGCTTGGGAGCGGGAAAAGATACGCAGTATTTT. It yields the protein CASSLGAGKDTQYF.

This clonotype was found a few times. V usage is TRBV20-1 and J usage is TRBJ2-1, with 12 nucleotides matching TRBD2. The CDR3 is 14 amino acids. Germline V gene lookup returns CDR1 DFQATT and CDR2 SNEGSKA (reference sequence). V lost 6 bases and J lost 6; bases outside the gene matches: 6. As DNA, the CDR3 is TGCAGTGCCCTGACTAGCGGGGGACTCAATGAGCAGTTCTTC. Amino acids: CSALTSGGLNEQFF.

The rearrangement joins TRBV20-1 to TRBJ2-7; D is undetermined. With the DNA end fitting TRBJ2-5 better, the J assignment may be wrong. The CDR3 is made up of 13 amino acids. Germline-derived CDR1 and CDR2 are DFQATT and SNEGSKA (reference sequence). The CDR3 DNA sequence: TGCAGTGCTACTTGGAGTTTCCAAGAGACCCAGTACTTC. Protein product: CSATWSFQETQYF.

The chain combines TRBV6-6 with TRBJ1-1; TRBD1 matches at 8 bases. In germline, CDR1 is MNHNY, CDR2 SVGAGI (reference sequence). This CDR3 contains 13 residues. Losses at the gene ends were 5 bases for V and 5 bases for J; bases not matched to a gene: 4. CDR3: CASSRTGKTEAFF. CDR3 coding DNA: TGTGCCAGCAGTCGGACAGGGAAGACTGAAGCTTTCTTT.

The chain carries TRBV12-3 or TRBV12-4 and TRBJ2-3, with 8 bases lining up with TRBD1. There are 14 residues in the CDR3. J was trimmed by 4 bases and V by 5 bases; bases with no gene match: 5. CDR3 nucleotides: TGTGCCAGCAGTCGACAGGGGTGGGCAGATACGCAGTATTTT. Its protein is CASSRQGWADTQYF.

J is TRBJ1-2 and V is TRBV7-2; D uncertain. Trimming removed 1 base at V and 3 bases at J, with 21 bases between. Germline V gene sequence: CDR1 SGHTA, CDR2 FQGNSA. CDR3 size: 18 residues. The DNA of the CDR3 is TGTGCCAGCAGCTTAGGCCTTAGGCCTGGGATTGGAGACTATGGCTACACCTTC. It specifies CASSLGLRPGIGDYGYTF.

V usage is TRBV28 and J usage is TRBJ2-3; the D is unclear. Between the trimmed V and J ends, which lost 2 bases and 2 bases, there was a span of 11 bases. This CDR3 spans 15 amino acids. Germline V gives CDR1 MDHEN, CDR2 SYDVKM. CDR3 amino acids: CASSLDSNPTDTQYF. In nucleotides, the CDR3 is TGTGCCAGCAGTTTAGATTCGAATCCCACAGATACGCAGTATTTT.

The chain links TRBV5-1 to TRBJ1-1; the match to TRBD1 covers 8 bases. With V trimmed by 2 bases and J by 4 bases, 10 bases remained unmatched. In germline, CDR1 is SGHRS, CDR2 YFSETQ. This CDR3 has 16 residues. CDR3 region: CASSFNPGGIRTEAFF. The CDR3 nucleotides read TGCGCCAGCAGCTTCAATCCAGGGGGCATACGCACTGAAGCTTTCTTT.

The chain uses TRBV2 and TRBJ1-1; tentative D call: TRBD1 (5 bases). There are 14 residues in the CDR3. Germline V gives CDR1 SNHLY, CDR2 FYNNEI. V lost 7 bases and J lost 3, with 15 bases in between. The CDR3 sequence: CASTNRGADTEAFF. CDR3 DNA: TGTGCCAGCACCAACCGCGGGGCGGACACTGAAGCTTTCTTT.

The chain recombines TRBV6-5 with TRBJ2-1; D could derive from TRBD1 or TRBD2 (5 bases each). Looked up from germline, CDR1 is MNHEY and CDR2 is SVGAGI. V was clipped by 6 bases and J by 5 bases, with 17 bases between them. The length of the CDR3 is 15 residues. The CDR3 loop reads CASRRTRDGHNEQFF. The CDR3 DNA sequence: TGTGCCAGCAGACGAACCCGGGACGGACACAATGAGCAGTTCTTC.

The sample holds a few counts of this clonotype. The chain employs TRBV10-2 and TRBJ2-7; D not certain. CDR3 length: 13 residues. Germline V CDR1 and CDR2: WSHSY, SAAADI. V lost 2 bases, J lost 7 bases, and 12 bases lay in between. The CDR3 DNA follows: TGCGCCAGCAGTGAGATCCCTTACAATGAGCAGTACTTC. Amino acid sequence: CASSEIPYNEQYF.

This clonotype occurred once. An end of the junction differs from the germline gene, which may be a read error. V and J are TRBV20-1 and TRBJ2-5, with TRBD2 matching over 10 bases. Germline V gene lookup returns CDR1 DFQATT and CDR2 SNEGSKA (reference sequence). This CDR3 has 17 amino acids. CDR3 protein: CSGQVSGGPVIGETPYF. CDR3 bases: TGCAGTGGTCAAGTTAGCGGGGGGCCCGTTATCGGAGAGACCCCGTACTTC.